The sequence of this TCR beta chain was determined in a study of early T cells in non-severe SARS-CoV-2 infection. Study-wide background: Sequencing of unsorted whole blood was done on bulk RNA, leaving chains unpaired.

Study observations and caveats: Matches to VDJdb favored anti-spike CD8 responses and missed private and CD4 specificities.

V lost 5 bases and J lost 2; bases outside the gene matches: 5. There are 14 residues in the CDR3. CDR1 and CDR2 (germline): DFQATT, SNEGSKA (reference sequence). Within the sample, this clonotype is medium-sized. Its antigen is undetermined. Individual cDNA molecules received unique molecular identifiers. TCRdb independently ran MiXCR on the 5' RACE reads; one entry per CDR3 protein. The sample records roughly 60,000 distinct CDR3 sequences, about 11% being singletons. The sequencing used whole blood, collected at baseline. This sequence was found in an adult who was a healthcare worker with PCR-confirmed SARS-CoV-2 infection or an uninfected control (not recorded which). The chain recombines TRBV20-1 with TRBJ1-2, with 10 bases identical to TRBD1. This CDR3 is CSAEGTGVNYGYTF. CDR3 DNA: TGCAGTGCTGAGGGGACAGGGGTGAACTATGGCTACACCTTC.